The clone carrying this TCR beta chain was picked up a small number of times. Its antigen remains unidentified. The source of the sample is a study of T cell responses to AZD1222 COVID-19 vaccine. Findings and caveats of the study: Researchers took repertoire samples only after the peak T cell response had come. Only 5 or 6 individuals given AZD1222 were seropositive at baseline. Variant regions that are unmutated are reportedly the target of nearly half of spike-specific TCRs. Clonal diversity may have been underestimated, and the donors were mostly white British, with more females than males.

Sequenced by immunoSEQ multiplex PCR; TCRdb stores in-frame clones only, minus some. The sample has 150,000 to 250,000 clones; approximately 93% are singletons. Trimming shortened V by 3 bases and J by 2 bases, and 14 bases separated the two germline ends. Germline lookup yields CDR1 SGHNT and CDR2 YYREEE (reference sequence). The CDR3 has 15 residues. The J gene is TRBJ2-5, the V gene TRBV5-4, with TRBD1 as a possible D gene (6 bases). The source of this sequence is an adult who received the AZD1222 COVID-19 vaccine. Sequencing was performed on peripheral blood, taken 28 days after the second AZD1222 dose. CDR3 region: CASSSLGTRQETQYF. The CDR3 DNA reads TGTGCCAGCAGCTCCCTCGGGACAAGACAAGAGACCCAGTACTTC.